Following are 27 T cell receptor beta chains from one sample sequenced in a study of CD8+CD57+ T cells in acquired aplastic anemia. The TCR beta profiling, which covered VDJ combination and CDR3 sequence, was carried out using genomic DNA as the template. Each CDR3 protein gets one entry after TCRdb re-called the reads with MiXCR. The sample has about 170,000 distinct CDR3 sequences, 45% to 55% seen once. CD8+CD57+ cell expansion had been shown by flow cytometry in patients chosen for sequencing. Source material: sorted CD4+, CD8+, or CD8+CD57+ T cells (not recorded which) from PBMCs. All receptors come from a human donor with aplastic anemia.

This clonotype was observed many times. CDR3 amino acids: CASSADRGSYNSPLHF. The CDR3 DNA reads as TGTGCCAGCAGCGCGGACAGGGGTTCCTATAATTCACCCCTCCACTTT. The chain employs TRBV9 and TRBJ1-6, with 9 positions matching TRBD1. The CDR3 is made up of 16 amino acids. In germline, CDR1 is SGDLS, CDR2 YYNGEE. V gave up 3 bases and J gave up 1 base; unmatched junction bases: 2.

This sequence joins TRBV6-1 and TRBJ2-7; TRBD1 aligns across 8 bases. The CDR3 covers 15 residues. Germline CDR1 and CDR2: MNHNS and SASEGT. Trimming at V came to 7 bases and at J to 1 base, leaving 9 bases not matched to a gene. This CDR3 reads CASTQGQGHSYEQYF. In DNA form, the CDR3 reads TGTGCCAGCACCCAAGGACAGGGACATTCCTACGAGCAGTACTTC.

A note on this clonotype: Since the CDR3 does not end with the conserved phenylalanine or tryptophan, this likely comes from a read error. This rearrangement joins TRBV2 to TRBJ1-1; possibly TRBD1 for D (6 bases). This CDR3 is 14 amino acids long. The germline V and J ends were trimmed by 8 bases and 0 bases, with 13 bases remaining between them. CDR1 is SNHLY, CDR2 FYNNEI, per germline. In nucleotides, the CDR3 is TGTGCCAGCGCTAGGGGGAGCATGAACACTGAAGCTTTCATT. Translating gives CASARGSMNTEAFI.

The rearrangement links TRBV20-1 to TRBJ1-6, with a possible D match to TRBD1 (6 bases). V shed 2 bases and J shed 6 bases, with 8 bases lying between them. CDR3 length: 13 residues. Germline-derived CDR1 and CDR2 are DFQATT and SNEGSKA (reference sequence). The CDR3 protein is CSARRTVNSPLHF. The CDR3 DNA follows: TGCAGTGCTAGAAGGACAGTTAATTCACCCCTCCACTTT.

The rearrangement links TRBV28 to TRBJ1-4; TRBD1 matches at 10 bases. The V gene end was trimmed by 2 bases and the J gene end by 8 bases; junction bases not matched to a gene: 5. This CDR3 is built from 15 residues. Germline-derived CDR1 and CDR2 are MDHEN and SYDVKM. For the CDR3, the DNA is TGTGCCAGCAGTTTACGCGACAGGGGGCGGGAAAAACTGTTTTTT. Translated, it gives CASSLRDRGREKLFF.

This clonotype showed up many times. The chain couples TRBV7-8 to TRBJ2-5; 7 bases line up with TRBD2. Per germline, CDR1 SGHVS and CDR2 FQNEAQ. The CDR3 is made up of 14 amino acids. V was clipped by 4 bases and J by 4 bases; unmatched bases: 6. The CDR3 DNA follows: TGTGCCAGCAGCTCCGGACTAGTAGGAGAGACCCAGTACTTC. It translates to CASSSGLVGETQYF. Variable domain in full (rest from reference TRBV7-8 and TRBJ2-5): GAGVSQSPRYKVAKRGQDVALRCDPISGHVSLFWYQQALGQGPEFLTYFQNEAQLDKSGLPSDRFFAERPEGSVSTLKIQRTQQEDSAVYLCASSSGLVGETQYFGPGTRLLVL.

This chain connects TRBV7-8 to TRBJ2-7; no firm D call. The CDR3 is made up of 14 amino acids. Germline CDR1 SGHVS, CDR2 FQNEAQ. Deletions cut 1 base from V and 3 bases from J, with 10 bases between. For the CDR3, the DNA is TGTGCCAGCAGCTTAGTTGCATTGGGCTACGAGCAGTACTTC. This translates into CASSLVALGYEQYF.

This clonotype has a handful of counts. In DNA form, the CDR3 reads TGTGCCAGCATGCAGACAGGACAGGTCTCTTTGAGCCCCAGGGGGACCCAGTACTTC. Translated, it gives CASMQTGQVSLSPRGTQYF. The J gene is TRBJ2-5, the V gene TRBV6-1, with 7 nucleotides matching TRBD1. V lost 7 bases and J lost 7; bases outside the gene matches: 27. Germline CDR1 is MNHNS and CDR2 is SASEGT. CDR3 size: 19 residues.

V gene TRBV9 combines with J gene TRBJ2-1; no clear D. Deletions cut 0 bases from V and 8 bases from J, with 3 bases between. Germline CDR1 reads SGDLS; CDR2 reads YYNGEE. This CDR3 is built from 11 residues. The CDR3 is CASSVGYEQFF. In DNA, the CDR3 is TGTGCCAGCAGCGTAGGTTATGAGCAGTTCTTC.

The genes are TRBV4-3 and TRBJ1-4, with 8 bases identical to TRBD1. Germline V lookup: CDR1 LGHNA, CDR2 YSLEER. The ends lost 1 base at V and 7 bases at J; junction bases unmatched: 5. The CDR3 runs 15 residues. The CDR3 region has the DNA TGCGCCAGCAGCCAAGCCGGCAGGGGGCTTGAAAAACTGTTTTTT. It specifies CASSQAGRGLEKLFF.

This clonotype was counted at least ten times. J is TRBJ1-5 and V is TRBV3-1; tentative D call: TRBD1 (5 bases). Trimming pared 8 bases from V and 1 base from J, leaving 9 bases between. Germline lookup yields CDR1 LGHDT and CDR2 YNNKEL (reference sequence). The CDR3 consists of 13 residues. The CDR3 DNA reads as TGTGCCAGCGGGGGGGGGAGCAATCAGCCCCAGCATTTT. This codes for CASGGGSNQPQHF.

The table lists this clonotype with many counts. V usage is TRBV5-5 and J usage is TRBJ2-7; 11 bases map to TRBD1. The CDR3 totals 14 residues. V shed 4 bases, J shed 4 bases, and the junction held 4 bases outside the gene matches. Germline lookup yields CDR1 SGHKS and CDR2 YYEKEE (reference sequence). The CDR3 region is CASSTGQGAYEQYF. The CDR3 region has the DNA TGTGCCAGCAGCACTGGACAGGGGGCATACGAGCAGTACTTC.

V gene TRBV10-3 combines with J gene TRBJ2-3, with D tentatively TRBD2 (7 bases). Trimming stripped 7 bases from V and 7 bases from J, with 18 bases between. The CDR3 contains 14 residues. Germline values: CDR1 ENHRY, CDR2 SYGVKD. The CDR3 DNA sequence: TGTGCCATCAAGGAAGGGGGGGAGGGTAATACGCAGTATTTT. Translated: CAIKEGGEGNTQYF.

This sequence joins TRBV7-3 and TRBJ2-3; TRBD1 aligns across 10 bases. CDR1 and CDR2 (germline): SGHTA, FQGTGA. V lost 5 bases to trimming and J lost 2 bases; unmatched junction nucleotides: 4. The CDR3 is 15 amino acids. CDR3 nucleotides: TGTGCCAGCAGCACGGGGACAGGGGTCACAGATACGCAGTATTTT. Its translation is CASSTGTGVTDTQYF. Complete variable domain (other parts from reference TRBV7-3 and TRBJ2-3): GAGVSQTPSNKVTEKGKYVELRCDPISGHTALYWYRQSLGQGPEFLIYFQGTGAADDSGLPNDRFFAVRPEGSVSTLKIQRTERGDSAVYLCASSTGTGVTDTQYFGPGTRLTVL.

Points on this clonotype: One junction end does not reproduce the germline sequence, and a read error may be involved. This sequence joins TRBV2 and TRBJ2-7; possibly TRBD1 or TRBD2 for D (5 bases each). The germline V gene has CDR1 SNHLY and CDR2 FYNNEI. The CDR3 has 12 amino acids. The DNA for the CDR3 is TGTGCCAGCGGGACGGACTCCTACGAGCAGCACTTC. Protein: CASGTDSYEQHF.

V is TRBV7-2 and J is TRBJ2-2; D uncertain. Trimming cost V 0 bases and J 1 base, with 12 bases left between them. This CDR3 contains 17 residues. Germline V gives CDR1 SGHTA, CDR2 FQGNSA. Here the CDR3 reads CASSLALMTENTGELFF. DNA of the CDR3: TGTGCCAGCAGCTTAGCGCTGATGACCGAGAACACCGGGGAGCTGTTTTTT.

J is TRBJ1-2 and V is TRBV7-6; D gene unclear. Germline V gene sequence: CDR1 SGHVS, CDR2 FNYEAQ. The CDR3 has 13 residues. V was pared by 5 bases and J by 4 bases, with 11 bases between. The CDR3 reads CASSPDVGYGYTF. CDR3 nucleotides: TGTGCCAGCAGCCCGGACGTAGGCTATGGCTACACCTTC.

In this sample, this clonotype turned up many times. J is TRBJ1-1 and V is TRBV12-3 or TRBV12-4; D gene uncertain. Trimming shortened V by 4 bases and J by 6 bases, and 18 bases separated the two germline ends. The CDR3 sequence is 15 residues long. Here the CDR3 reads CASSSFERVRAEAFF. CDR3 bases: TGTGCCAGCAGTTCTTTTGAGAGGGTAAGGGCTGAAGCTTTCTTT.

This clonotype was observed at least ten times. The V gene is TRBV20-1, the J gene TRBJ2-7, with D perhaps being TRBD1 or TRBD2 (6 bases each). V was pared by 6 bases and J by 7 bases, with 22 bases between. Germline assignment: CDR1 DFQATT and CDR2 SNEGSKA (reference sequence). This CDR3 region has 14 residues. As DNA, the CDR3 is TGCAGTGCACGGACGGGGGCCGCTCAAAGGGAGCAGTACTTC. Its translation is CSARTGAAQREQYF.

This clonotype was observed at least ten times. The chain uses TRBV15 and TRBJ1-1; tentatively, D is TRBD1 (6 bases). CDR3 length: 14 residues. V was pared by 7 bases and J by 3 bases, with 15 bases between. Germline lookup yields CDR1 LNHNV and CDR2 YYDKDF (reference sequence). The CDR3 here is CATTQGSGDTEAFF. CDR3 in DNA: TGTGCCACCACCCAGGGGAGTGGGGACACTGAAGCTTTCTTT. Full variable domain (remainder filled in from reference TRBV15 and TRBJ1-1): DAMVIQNPRYQVTQFGKPVTLSCSQTLNHNVMYWYQQKSSQAPKLLFHYYDKDFNNEADTPDNFQSRRPNTSFCFLDIRSPGLGDTAMYLCATTQGSGDTEAFFGQGTRLTVV.

The CDR3 DNA is TGTGCCAGCAGCTTAATGGACTATGGCTACACCTTC. It encodes CASSLMDYGYTF. This sequence joins TRBV7-2 and TRBJ1-2, with no clear D. Looked up from germline, CDR1 is SGHTA and CDR2 is FQGNSA. V was clipped by 2 bases and J by 3 bases, with 4 bases between them. This CDR3 is 12 amino acids long.

As regards this clonotype: A much larger clone differs from this one at a single base, so this may be a read error. The chain joins TRBV4-1 to TRBJ1-2; TRBD1 matches at 7 bases. J lost 1 base, V lost 6 bases, and 11 bases had no gene match. The germline V gene has CDR1 MGHRA and CDR2 YSYEKL. The CDR3 has 16 amino acids. CDR3 residues: CASSPRGRGYNYGYTF. The CDR3 DNA reads TGCGCCAGCAGTCCAAGAGGCAGGGGGTATAACTATGGCTACACCTTC.

Of note for this clonotype: Given a much more abundant clone one base away, this may be a read error. The gene calls are TRBV19 and TRBJ2-1; 7 positions agree with TRBD2. CDR1 is LNHDA, CDR2 SQIVND, per germline (reference sequence). There are 16 residues in the CDR3. For the CDR3, the DNA is TGTGCCAGTACCCCGGGAGGACATCGCTCCTACAATGAGCGGTTCTTC. Translation: CASTPGGHRSYNERFF.

There are many counts of this clonotype. The chain joins TRBV4-1 to TRBJ2-7, with 9 bases fitting TRBD1. J gave up 2 bases and V 2 bases, and 4 bases lay outside the gene matches. Germline CDR1 reads MGHRA; CDR2 reads YSYEKL. The CDR3 has 15 amino acids. The CDR3 DNA is TGCGCCAGCAGCCAAACGGGACAGGGTCCCTACGAGCAGTACTTC. This gives the protein CASSQTGQGPYEQYF.

The chain is built from TRBV18 and TRBJ1-2, with 7 bases aligning to TRBD1. With V trimmed by 4 bases and J by 7 bases, 12 bases remained unmatched. This CDR3 contains 15 residues. The germline CDR1 and CDR2 sequences are KGHSH and LQKENI. Here the CDR3 reads CASSRDRDRGGGYTF. CDR3 in DNA: TGTGCCAGCTCACGAGACAGGGATCGTGGCGGTGGCTACACCTTC.

V and J are TRBV11-2 and TRBJ1-1; the D is unclear. The CDR3 spans 12 residues. Per germline, CDR1 SGHAT and CDR2 FQNNGV. Trimming cost V 6 bases and J 2 bases, with 7 bases left between them. The CDR3 reads CASRQYNTEAFF. The DNA for the CDR3 is TGTGCCAGCAGACAGTACAACACTGAAGCTTTCTTT. Based on the CDR3 plus reference TRBV11-2 and TRBJ1-1, the full variable domain is EAGVAQSPRYKIIEKRQSVAFWCNPISGHATLYWYQQILGQGPKLLIQFQNNGVVDDSQLPKDRFSAERLKGVDSTLKIQPAKLEDSAVYLCASRQYNTEAFFGQGTRLTVV.

The chain recombines TRBV20-1 with TRBJ2-1; D is ambiguous. The CDR3 consists of 14 residues. In germline, CDR1 is DFQATT, CDR2 SNEGSKA (reference sequence). Between the trimmed V and J ends, which lost 3 bases and 4 bases, there was a span of 13 bases. CDR3 amino acids: CSASPAPPYNEQFF. In DNA form, the CDR3 reads TGCAGTGCTAGCCCAGCGCCTCCTTACAATGAGCAGTTCTTC.